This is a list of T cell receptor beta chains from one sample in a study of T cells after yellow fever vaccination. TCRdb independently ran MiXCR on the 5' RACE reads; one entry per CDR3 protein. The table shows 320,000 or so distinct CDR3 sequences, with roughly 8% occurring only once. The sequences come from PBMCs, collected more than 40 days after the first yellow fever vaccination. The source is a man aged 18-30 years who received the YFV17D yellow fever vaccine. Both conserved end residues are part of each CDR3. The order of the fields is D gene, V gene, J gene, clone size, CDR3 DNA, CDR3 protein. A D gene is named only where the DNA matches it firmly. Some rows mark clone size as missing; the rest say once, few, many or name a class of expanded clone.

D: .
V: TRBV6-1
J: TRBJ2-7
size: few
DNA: TGTGCCAGCAGTGAGATGGGGTCGGTATACGAGCAGTACTTC
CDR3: CASSEMGSVYEQYF

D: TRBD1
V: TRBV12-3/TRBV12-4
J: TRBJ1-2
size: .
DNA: TGTGCCAGCAGTGTGTCCGGGACAGGGGGGTTTGGGGCTAACTATGGCTACACCTTC
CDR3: CASSVSGTGGFGANYGYTF

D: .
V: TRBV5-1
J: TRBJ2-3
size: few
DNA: TGCGCCAGTACAGGGAATTCTGCAGATACGCAGTATTTT
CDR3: CASTGNSADTQYF

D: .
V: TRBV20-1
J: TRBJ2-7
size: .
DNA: TGCAGTGTTTCAGCGACCCGCTCCTACGAGCAGTACTTC
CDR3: CSVSATRSYEQYF

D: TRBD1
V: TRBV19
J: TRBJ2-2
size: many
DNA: TGTGCCAGTACCACACGGACAGGGGATAGGGCCGGGGAGCTGTTTTTT
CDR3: CASTTRTGDRAGELFF

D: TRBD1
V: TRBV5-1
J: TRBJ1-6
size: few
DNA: TGCGCCAGCAGCATAGACAGGGGAAATTCACCCCTCCACTTT
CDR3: CASSIDRGNSPLHF

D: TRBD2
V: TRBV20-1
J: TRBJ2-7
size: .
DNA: TGCAGTGCCAGGACTAGCGGGGGGAGCTCCTACGAGCAGTACTTC
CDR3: CSARTSGGSSYEQYF

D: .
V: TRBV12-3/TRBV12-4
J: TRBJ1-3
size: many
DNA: TGTGCCAGCAGTCCGGGACGGTCTTCTGGAAACACCATATATTTT
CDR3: CASSPGRSSGNTIYF

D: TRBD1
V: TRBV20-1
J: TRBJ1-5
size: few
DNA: TGCAGTGCTAGGCCCACAGGGGTGAGACAGCCCCAGCATTTT
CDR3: CSARPTGVRQPQHF

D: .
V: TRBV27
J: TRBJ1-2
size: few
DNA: TGTGCCAGCAGTCTACAAACTAACTATGGCTACACCTTC
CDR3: CASSLQTNYGYTF

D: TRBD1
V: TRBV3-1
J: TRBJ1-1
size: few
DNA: TGTGCCAGCAGCCACTCAACAGGGGGCCACGAAGCTTTCTTT
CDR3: CASSHSTGGHEAFF

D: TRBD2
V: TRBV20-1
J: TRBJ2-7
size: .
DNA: TGCAGTGCGGGGACTAGTAAAGTTACCTACGAGCAGTACTTC
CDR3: CSAGTSKVTYEQYF

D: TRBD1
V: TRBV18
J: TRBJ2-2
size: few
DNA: TGTGCCAGCTCACCACGGACAGGTCACACCGGGGAGCTGTTTTTT
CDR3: CASSPRTGHTGELFF

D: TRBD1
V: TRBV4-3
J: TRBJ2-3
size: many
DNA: TGCGCCAGCAGCCCGACAGGGTCGGGTACGCAGTATTTT
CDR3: CASSPTGSGTQYF

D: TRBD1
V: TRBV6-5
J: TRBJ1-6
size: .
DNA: TGTGCCAGCAGTTACTCACCGGGACAGTGGGATTCACCCCTCCACTTT
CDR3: CASSYSPGQWDSPLHF

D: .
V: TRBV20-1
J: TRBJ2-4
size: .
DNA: TGCAGTCCGAGGGCGGGACCCCTGAACATTCAGTACTTC
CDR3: CSPRAGPLNIQYF

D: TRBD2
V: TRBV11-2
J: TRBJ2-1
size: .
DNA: TGTGCCAGCAGCTTAGTAAACCCGGGGGGGCAACCCTACAATGAGCAGTTCTTC
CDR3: CASSLVNPGGQPYNEQFF

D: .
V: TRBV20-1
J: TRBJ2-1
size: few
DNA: TGCAGTGCTAGAGGGGAAGATGAGAGCTCCTACAATGAGCAGTTCTTC
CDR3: CSARGEDESSYNEQFF

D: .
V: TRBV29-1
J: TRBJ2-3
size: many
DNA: TGCAGCGTTGCCCCCCCGCCGGATACGCAGTATTTT
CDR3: CSVAPPPDTQYF

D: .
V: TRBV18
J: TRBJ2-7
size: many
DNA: TGTGCCAGCTCACCGGGGGCCAGCACCACCCACGAGCAGTACTTC
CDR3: CASSPGASTTHEQYF

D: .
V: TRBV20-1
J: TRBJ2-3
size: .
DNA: TGCAGTGCTAGAGACTGGGGGCTATCCGGCCGCACAGATACGCAGTATTTT
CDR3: CSARDWGLSGRTDTQYF

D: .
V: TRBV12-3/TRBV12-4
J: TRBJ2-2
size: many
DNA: TGTGCCAGCAGACCCCAGGGTTCGAACACCGGGGAGCTGTTTTTT
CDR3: CASRPQGSNTGELFF

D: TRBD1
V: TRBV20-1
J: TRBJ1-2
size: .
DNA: TGCAGTGCTAGACGACAGGGGGCGGATTATGGCTACACCTTC
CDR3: CSARRQGADYGYTF

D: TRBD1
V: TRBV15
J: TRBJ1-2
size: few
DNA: TGTGCCACCAGCGAATGGACAGGGGGGGAGTATGGCTACACCTTC
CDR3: CATSEWTGGEYGYTF

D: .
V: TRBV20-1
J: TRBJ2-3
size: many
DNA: TGCAGTGCTAGAGATTACGGAGCTAGCACAGATACGCAGTATTTT
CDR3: CSARDYGASTDTQYF

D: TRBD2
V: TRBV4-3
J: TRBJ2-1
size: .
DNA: TGCGCCAGCAGCCCGAGACTAGCGGGGGGGCCAAGAAATGAGCAGTTCTTC
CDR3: CASSPRLAGGPRNEQFF

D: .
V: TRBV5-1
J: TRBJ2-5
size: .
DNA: TGCGCCAGCAGCTTGGGTCCTAACTCGGGGGAGACCCAGTACTTC
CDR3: CASSLGPNSGETQYF

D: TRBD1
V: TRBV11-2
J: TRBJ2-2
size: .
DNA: TGTGCCAGCAGCTTTCATCCGGGACAGGGGGCCGGCGGGGAGCTGTTTTTT
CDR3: CASSFHPGQGAGGELFF

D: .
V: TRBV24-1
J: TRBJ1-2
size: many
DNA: TGTGCCACCAGTGATTCGTACTCGTCTGGCTACACCTTC
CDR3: CATSDSYSSGYTF

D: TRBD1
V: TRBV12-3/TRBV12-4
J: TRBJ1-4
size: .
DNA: TGTGCCAGCAGCACAGGGGTAAAACTGTTTTTT
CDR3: CASSTGVKLFF

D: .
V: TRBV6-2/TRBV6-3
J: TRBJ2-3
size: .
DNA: TGTGCCAGCAGTCCGACTAGTCGGGCGGCAGATACGCAGTATTTT
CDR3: CASSPTSRAADTQYF

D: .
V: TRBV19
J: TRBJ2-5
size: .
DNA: TGTGCCAGTAGACCGGCTCTTCGAGAGACCCAGTACTTC
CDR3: CASRPALRETQYF

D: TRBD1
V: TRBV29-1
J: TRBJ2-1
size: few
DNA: TGCAGCGATACGACAGGGGGTCGCGATGAGCAGTTCTTC
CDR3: CSDTTGGRDEQFF

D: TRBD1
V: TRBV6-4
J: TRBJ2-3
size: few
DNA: TGTGCCAGCAGTGAACAGGGGGCCAACACAGATACGCAGTATTTT
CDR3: CASSEQGANTDTQYF

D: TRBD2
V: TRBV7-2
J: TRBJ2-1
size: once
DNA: TGTGCCAGCAGATTACCGGGACTACAGACGGATGAGCAGTTCTTC
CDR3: CASRLPGLQTDEQFF

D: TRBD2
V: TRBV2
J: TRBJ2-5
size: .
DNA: TGTGCCAGCAGTGAGAGAGCGGGACTATCTGCAGAGACCCAGTACTTC
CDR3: CASSERAGLSAETQYF

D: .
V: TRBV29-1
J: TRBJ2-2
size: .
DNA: TGCAGCGTGGGGACCCGTGGGCCCGGGGAGCTGTTTTTT
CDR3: CSVGTRGPGELFF

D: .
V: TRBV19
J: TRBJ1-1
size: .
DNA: TGTGCCAGTAGATACAGGGTCCTGAACACTGAAGCTTTCTTT
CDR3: CASRYRVLNTEAFF

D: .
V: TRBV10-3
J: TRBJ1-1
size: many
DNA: TGTGCCATCAGTGGAAGGGAGGGGAACACTGAAGCTTTCTTT
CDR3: CAISGREGNTEAFF

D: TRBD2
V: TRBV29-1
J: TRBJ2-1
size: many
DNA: TGCAGCGCCGTCGGGGGGTCGGCCTACAATGAGCAGTTCTTC
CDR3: CSAVGGSAYNEQFF

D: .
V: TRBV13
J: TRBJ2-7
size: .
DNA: TGTGCCAGCAGCTTAGAGGCCAGGGCCTACGAGCAGTACTTC
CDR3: CASSLEARAYEQYF

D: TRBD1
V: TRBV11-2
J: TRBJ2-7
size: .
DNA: TGTGCCAGCAGCCGAGGTGCAGGGGGCTTCGACGAGCAGTACTTC
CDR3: CASSRGAGGFDEQYF

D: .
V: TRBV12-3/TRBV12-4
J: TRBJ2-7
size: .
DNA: TGTGCCAGCAGTCTAACAGGGACGGGATGGGAGCAGTACTTC
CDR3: CASSLTGTGWEQYF

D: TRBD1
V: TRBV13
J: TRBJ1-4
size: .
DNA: TGTGCCAGCAGCTTCACACAGGGGGTCGGAAAACTGTTTTTT
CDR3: CASSFTQGVGKLFF

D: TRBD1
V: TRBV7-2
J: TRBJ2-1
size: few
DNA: TGTGCCAGCACCTGGGACAGTTACAATGAGCAGTTCTTC
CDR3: CASTWDSYNEQFF

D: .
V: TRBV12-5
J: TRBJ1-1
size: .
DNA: TGTGCTACCGCGGCGGGGCTGAACACTGAAGCTTTCTTT
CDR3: CATAAGLNTEAFF

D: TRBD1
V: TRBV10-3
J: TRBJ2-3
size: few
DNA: TGTGCCATCAGTCCTGGACAGGGGGTGAGGACAGATACGCAGTATTTT
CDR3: CAISPGQGVRTDTQYF

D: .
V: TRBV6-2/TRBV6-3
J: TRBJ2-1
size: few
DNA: TGTGCCAGCAAACAGAGCAACTCCTACAATGAGCAGTTCTTC
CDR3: CASKQSNSYNEQFF

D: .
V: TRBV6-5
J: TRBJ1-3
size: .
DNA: TGTGCCAGCAGTTCACCCCGGGGCCCGGGATCTGGAAACACCATATATTTT
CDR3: CASSSPRGPGSGNTIYF

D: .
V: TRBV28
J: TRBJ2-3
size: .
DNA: TGTGCCAGCTCTACGCTGACAGATACGCAGTGTTTT
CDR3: CASSTLTDTQCF

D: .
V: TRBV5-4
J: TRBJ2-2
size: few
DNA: TGTGCCAGCAGCGGAACACTGAACACCGGGGAGCTGTTTTTT
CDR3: CASSGTLNTGELFF

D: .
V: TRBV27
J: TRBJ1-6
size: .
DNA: TGTGCCAGCAGACCTCATAATTCACCCCTCCACTTT
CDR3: CASRPHNSPLHF

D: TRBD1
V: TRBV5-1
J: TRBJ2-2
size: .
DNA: TGCGCCAGCAGTTTGGGACAGGGCTCCGTGAACACCGGGGAGCTGTTTTTT
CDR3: CASSLGQGSVNTGELFF